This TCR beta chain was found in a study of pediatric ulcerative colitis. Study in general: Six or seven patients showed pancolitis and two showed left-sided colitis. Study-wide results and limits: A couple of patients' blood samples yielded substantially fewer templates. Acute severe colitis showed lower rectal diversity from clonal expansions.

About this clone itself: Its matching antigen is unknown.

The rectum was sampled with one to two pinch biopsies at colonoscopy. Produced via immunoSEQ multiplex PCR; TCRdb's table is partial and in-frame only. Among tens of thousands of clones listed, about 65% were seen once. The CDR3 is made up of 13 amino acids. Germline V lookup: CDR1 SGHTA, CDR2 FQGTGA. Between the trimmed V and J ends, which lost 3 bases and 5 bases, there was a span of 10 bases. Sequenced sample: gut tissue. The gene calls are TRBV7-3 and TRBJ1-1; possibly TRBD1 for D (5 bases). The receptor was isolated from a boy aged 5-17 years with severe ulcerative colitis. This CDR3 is CASSFLGGTEAFF. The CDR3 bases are TGTGCCAGCAGCTTCCTCGGGGGAACTGAAGCTTTCTTT.